The 24 T cell receptor beta chains below were found in one sample sequenced in a study of PD-1 blockade in classical Hodgkin lymphoma. Every patient had relapsed following autologous stem cell transplantation, and cohorts differed in brentuximab vedotin exposure. TCRdb keeps only in-frame clones here, not all; method: immunoSEQ multiplex PCR. The sample gives 38,000 or so clones, 60% to 80% of which show up once; less than 15% is in the top ten. The specimen comprised peripheral blood mononuclear cells (PBMCs), sampled before the second cycle of nivolumab. Receptor source: a human donor with classical Hodgkin lymphoma.

V gene TRBV27 combines with J gene TRBJ2-1, with 9 bases lining up with TRBD2. This CDR3 has 16 amino acids. Germline lookup yields CDR1 MNHEY and CDR2 SMNVEV (reference sequence). The junction had 9 bases not matched to a gene; V was cut back by 5 bases and J by 4 bases. The CDR3 is CASSSSPSGDYNEQFF. The DNA of the CDR3 is TGTGCCAGCAGTAGTTCCCCTAGCGGGGATTACAATGAGCAGTTCTTC.

V gene TRBV5-6 combines with J gene TRBJ2-5, with 11 bases aligning to TRBD1. Germline loops: CDR1 SGHDT, CDR2 YYEEEE. Unmatched junction bases numbered 6, after V lost 4 bases and J lost 4 bases. The CDR3 consists of 15 residues. For the CDR3, the DNA is TGTGCCAGCAGCCCCCGGACAGGGGGCATAGAGACCCAGTACTTC. Encoded protein: CASSPRTGGIETQYF.

The chain is built from TRBV10-3 and TRBJ1-3, with D hard to call. From germline, CDR1 is ENHRY and CDR2 SYGVKD. Trimming shortened V by 3 bases and J by 8 bases, and 8 bases separated the two germline ends. The CDR3 is made up of 12 amino acids. The CDR3 spells CAISEREDTIYF. CDR3 bases: TGTGCCATCAGTGAAAGGGAGGACACCATATATTTT.

V gene TRBV28 combines with J gene TRBJ1-2; 9 bases agree with TRBD1. The CDR3 contains 16 residues. Germline V CDR1 and CDR2: MDHEN, SYDVKM. With 5 bases clipped from V and 3 bases from J, the junction kept 10 bases outside the gene matches. The CDR3 region is CASSPGTGFYYYGYTF. CDR3 sequence (DNA): TGTGCCAGCAGTCCCGGGACAGGGTTTTATTACTATGGCTACACCTTC.

V usage is TRBV6-7 and J usage is TRBJ1-1; tentatively, D is TRBD1 (6 bases). TRBV6-7 is filed as an ORF, its function uncertain. The V gene lost 11 bases and the J gene lost 4 bases, with 17 bases spanning the gap. This CDR3 contains 13 residues. CDR3 bases: TGTGCCGACCGCCTTGCGGGGGCCACTGAAGCTTTCTTT. Translation gives CADRLAGATEAFF.

This chain joins TRBV6-5 and TRBJ2-7; D uncertain. The CDR3 spans 12 residues. V lost 5 bases, J lost 1 base, and 6 bases lay in between. Germline values: CDR1 MNHEY, CDR2 SVGAGI. This chain's CDR3 is CASSERSYEQYF. The CDR3, as DNA: TGTGCCAGCAGTGAACGATCCTACGAGCAGTACTTC.

On this clone: One end of the junction varies from germline; a read error may be responsible. CDR3 nucleotides: TGTGCCAGCAGCTTGTCCTCGGGCTTGAACACTGAAGCTTTCTTT. Residues: CASSLSSGLNTEAFF. This chain connects TRBV5-3 to TRBJ1-1, with D hard to call. TRBV5-3 is sorted into the ORF group, with uncertain function. The length of the CDR3 is 15 residues.

The chain links TRBV29-1 to TRBJ2-4; TRBD1 is a possible D gene (6 bases). V dropped 4 bases and J dropped 7 bases, with 11 bases sitting between them. The CDR3 consists of 12 residues. The germline V gene encodes CDR1 SQVTM and CDR2 ANQGSEA. In nucleotides, the CDR3 is TGCAGCGTTGGGCGACAGGCTAACATTCAGTACTTC. This gives the protein CSVGRQANIQYF. The full variable domain, in which reference TRBV29-1 and TRBJ2-4 provide the parts outside the CDR3, is SAVISQKPSRDICQRGTSLTIQCQVDSQVTMMFWYRQQPGQSLTLIATANQGSEATYESGFVIDKFPISRPNLTFSTLTVSNMSPEDSSIYLCSVGRQANIQYFGAGTRLSVL.

V and J are TRBV9 and TRBJ2-2, with TRBD2 matching 8 bases. Germline V lookup: CDR1 SGDLS, CDR2 YYNGEE. CDR3 length equals 18 residues. The V and J ends lost 0 bases and 0 bases, in that order; junction bases with no gene match: 7. The DNA of the CDR3 is TGTGCCAGCAGCGTAGGAGCGGGGGCGGGAACGAACACCGGGGAGCTGTTTTTT. As protein: CASSVGAGAGTNTGELFF.

The rearrangement links TRBV5-1 to TRBJ2-5; D is possibly TRBD1 or TRBD2 (5 bases each). V gave up 2 bases and J gave up 5 bases, with 16 bases separating them. The germline gives CDR1 SGHRS, CDR2 YFSETQ. The CDR3 consists of 15 residues. The CDR3, as DNA: TGCGCCAGCAGCTTTGGGACCGCATTGGGGGAGACCCAGTACTTC. Translating it yields CASSFGTALGETQYF.

A few counts support this clone. The chain joins TRBV27 to TRBJ2-1, with TRBD2 identical over 8 bases. Germline V gene sequence: CDR1 MNHEY, CDR2 SMNVEV (reference sequence). The CDR3 spans 15 residues. J was trimmed by 3 bases and V by 2 bases; bases with no gene match: 3. The CDR3 region is CASSLAGGIYNEQFF. As DNA, the CDR3 is TGTGCCAGCAGTTTAGCGGGAGGAATCTACAATGAGCAGTTCTTC.

V gene TRBV7-9 combines with J gene TRBJ2-5; 8 bases agree with TRBD1. This CDR3 is 13 amino acids long. V was clipped by 5 bases and J by 4 bases; unmatched bases: 3. From germline, CDR1 is SEHNR and CDR2 FQNEAQ (reference sequence). This chain's CDR3 is CASSRDRGETQYF. CDR3 bases: TGTGCCAGCAGCCGCGACAGGGGAGAGACCCAGTACTTC.

The CDR3 nucleotides are TGCGCCAGCAGCTCCGGACAGAACTATGGCTACACCTTC. This sequence encodes CASSSGQNYGYTF. The V and J genes are TRBV5-1 and TRBJ1-2; maybe TRBD1 (6 bases). This CDR3 comprises 13 residues. V was pared by 3 bases and J by 2 bases, with 8 bases between. Germline assignment: CDR1 SGHRS and CDR2 YFSETQ. The variable domain in full, with the rest retrieved from reference TRBV5-1 and TRBJ1-2, is KAGVTQTPRYLIKTRGQQVTLSCSPISGHRSVSWYQQTPGQGLQFLFEYFSETQRNKGNFPGRFSGRQFSNSRSEMNVSTLELGDSALYLCASSSGQNYGYTFGSGTRLTVV.

The chain uses TRBV27 and TRBJ1-2, with a tentative D call TRBD1 (5 bases). In germline, CDR1 is MNHEY, CDR2 SMNVEV (reference sequence). V lost 6 bases and J 0 bases, leaving 11 bases between the germline ends. The CDR3 totals 14 residues. The chain's CDR3 is CASRRVGANYGYTF. CDR3 sequence (DNA): TGTGCCAGCAGAAGGGTGGGGGCTAACTATGGCTACACCTTC.

This clone was observed a few times. The chain employs TRBV18 and TRBJ1-1; no definite D call. There are 12 residues in the CDR3. V lost 2 bases and J 3 bases, leaving 4 bases between the germline ends. CDR1 is KGHSH, CDR2 LQKENI, per germline. In nucleotides, the CDR3 is TGTGCCAGCTCACCAATTGACACTGAAGCTTTCTTT. This encodes CASSPIDTEAFF.

The rearrangement uses TRBV19 and TRBJ1-2; D is unresolved. V lost 4 bases, J lost 2 bases, and 5 bases lay in between. From germline, CDR1 is LNHDA and CDR2 SQIVND (reference sequence). This CDR3 spans 12 amino acids. CDR3 sequence reads: CASSSRNYGYTF. CDR3 in DNA: TGTGCCAGTAGTAGCAGAAACTATGGCTACACCTTC.

The chain uses TRBV7-6 and TRBJ2-1, with D uncertain. The CDR3 length is 13 residues. V was trimmed by 1 base and J by 7 bases, leaving 8 bases between them. The germline V gene encodes CDR1 SGHVS and CDR2 FNYEAQ. CDR3 nucleotide sequence: TGTGCCAGCAGCTTAGACCGCTTGAATGAGCAGTTCTTC. It encodes CASSLDRLNEQFF.

The chain uses TRBV6-5 and TRBJ2-5; D remains ambiguous. The DNA matches TRBJ2-7 better at its end, which makes the J call doubtful. The CDR3 is 12 residues long. The germline CDR1 and CDR2 sequences are MNHEY and SVGAGI. CDR3: CASRRSTSEQYF. CDR3 in DNA: TGTGCCAGCAGAAGATCTACGTCCGAGCAGTACTTC.

The genes are TRBV10-3 and TRBJ2-2; D possibly matches TRBD1 or TRBD2 (5 bases each). The germline V and J ends were trimmed by 8 bases and 6 bases, with 13 bases remaining between them. CDR1 is ENHRY, CDR2 SYGVKD, per germline. CDR3 length: 13 amino acids. CDR3 nucleotide sequence: TGTGCCATCGCCGGGACGGCGTCCGGGGAGCTGTTTTTT. As protein: CAIAGTASGELFF.

This clone has only a few counts. The chain has TRBV7-2 and TRBJ2-5; D may be TRBD2 (6 bases). Germline-derived CDR1 and CDR2 are SGHTA and FQGNSA. V shed 2 bases and J shed 1 base, with 17 bases lying between them. The CDR3 has 17 residues. The CDR3 DNA is TGTGCCAGCAGCTTATTTCTCCCCGGGAGTACCCAAGAGACCCAGTACTTC. Translating gives CASSLFLPGSTQETQYF.

V and J are TRBV5-1 and TRBJ2-3; TRBD2 aligns across 13 bases. J was trimmed by 5 bases and V by 4 bases; bases with no gene match: 7. CDR1 is SGHRS and CDR2 is YFSETQ in the germline V gene. The CDR3 totals 16 residues. The CDR3 DNA reads as TGCGCCAGCAGCCCAACTAGCGGGGGGGCAAAAGATACGCAGTATTTT. This translates into CASSPTSGGAKDTQYF.

The V gene is TRBV6-5, the J gene TRBJ1-1, with D possibly matching TRBD1 (5 bases). This CDR3 region has 11 residues. V was cut by 10 bases and J by 1 base, with 7 bases left in between. Germline CDR1 is MNHEY and CDR2 is SVGAGI. The CDR3: CATTANTEAFF. The CDR3 coding sequence is TGTGCCACGACAGCGAACACTGAAGCTTTCTTT.

This clone turned up a few times. The chain links TRBV9 to TRBJ1-3; no firm D call. CDR3 length: 15 amino acids. From germline, CDR1 is SGDLS and CDR2 YYNGEE. Trimming took off 0 bases at V and 3 bases at J, with 10 bases between the two ends. CDR3: CASSVGSGIGNTIYF. CDR3 nucleotides: TGTGCCAGCAGCGTAGGGTCGGGGATTGGAAACACCATATATTTT.

This rearrangement joins TRBV29-1 to TRBJ1-1; a possible D gene is TRBD1 (5 bases). Looked up from germline, CDR1 is SQVTM and CDR2 is ANQGSEA. The CDR3 sequence is 13 residues long. The DNA for the CDR3 is TGCAGTGCCTACCCCGTGGGGGGCACTGAAGCTTTCTTT. This gives the protein CSAYPVGGTEAFF.